A selection of T cell receptor beta chains follows, all from one sample in a study of PD-1 blockade in classical Hodgkin lymphoma. Data came from immunoSEQ multiplex PCR; TCRdb stores just in-frame clones and leaves some out. The profile shows approximately 15,000 clones, about 85% of them singletons. Input material: peripheral blood mononuclear cells (PBMCs). These receptors were collected from a human donor with classical Hodgkin lymphoma. Both conserved end residues are part of each CDR3. Each record gives: clone size, D gene, J gene, V gene, CDR3 DNA, CDR3 protein. The D gene is left open where the match is weak. The size of a clone is reported for some rows only, either as once, few or many, or as a class for expanded clones.

clone size: .
D gene: TRBD2
J gene: TRBJ2-5
V gene: TRBV19
CDR3 DNA: TGTGCCAGTAGTATAGGGACTAGCGTACGGGAAGAGACCCAGTACTTC
CDR3 protein: CASSIGTSVREETQYF

clone size: .
D gene: .
J gene: TRBJ2-7
V gene: TRBV27
CDR3 DNA: TGTGCCAGCAGTCCGGTGTTGCGGGGCTCCTACGAGCAGTACTTC
CDR3 protein: CASSPVLRGSYEQYF

clone size: .
D gene: TRBD1
J gene: TRBJ2-4
V gene: TRBV7-2
CDR3 DNA: TGTGCCAGCAGCTTCGGACAGGGGCCAGGAAACATTCAGTACTTC
CDR3 protein: CASSFGQGPGNIQYF

clone size: .
D gene: .
J gene: TRBJ2-3
V gene: TRBV5-1
CDR3 DNA: TGCGCCAGCAGCCCGCACACAGATACGCAGTATTTT
CDR3 protein: CASSPHTDTQYF

clone size: .
D gene: TRBD2
J gene: TRBJ2-1
V gene: TRBV4-1
CDR3 DNA: TGCGCCAGCAGCCAAGTTCCGGGAGGGGATGAGCAGTTCTTC
CDR3 protein: CASSQVPGGDEQFF

clone size: .
D gene: .
J gene: TRBJ2-5
V gene: TRBV2
CDR3 DNA: TGTGCCAGCAGTGGGGAGGGCGGGGGCGAGACCCAGTACTTC
CDR3 protein: CASSGEGGGETQYF

clone size: .
D gene: .
J gene: TRBJ2-3
V gene: TRBV7-2
CDR3 DNA: TGTGCCAGCAGCTTAGACCCCTCACGTCCTCTCACAGATACGCAGTATTTT
CDR3 protein: CASSLDPSRPLTDTQYF

clone size: few
D gene: .
J gene: TRBJ1-4
V gene: TRBV27
CDR3 DNA: TGTGCCAGCCTCACGGATTCGGTTTACGAAAAACTGTTTTTT
CDR3 protein: CASLTDSVYEKLFF

clone size: .
D gene: .
J gene: TRBJ1-1
V gene: TRBV19
CDR3 DNA: TGTGCCAGTAGTATAGGAGGGTTGGACACTGAAGCTTTCTTT
CDR3 protein: CASSIGGLDTEAFF

clone size: .
D gene: .
J gene: TRBJ2-3
V gene: TRBV10-1
CDR3 DNA: TGCGCCAGCAGTGTTGACAGTATGGAAGATACGCAGTATTTT
CDR3 protein: CASSVDSMEDTQYF

clone size: .
D gene: .
J gene: TRBJ2-3
V gene: TRBV7-2
CDR3 DNA: TGTGCCAGCAGCTTAGATAGGGGCGGCACAGATACGCAGTATTTT
CDR3 protein: CASSLDRGGTDTQYF

clone size: .
D gene: .
J gene: TRBJ2-1
V gene: TRBV13
CDR3 DNA: TGTGCCAGCAGCCCGGGGGCGGGAGTACTTCCCTCCTACAATGAGCAGTTCTTC
CDR3 protein: CASSPGAGVLPSYNEQFF

clone size: few
D gene: .
J gene: TRBJ1-2
V gene: TRBV19
CDR3 DNA: TGTGCCAGCAGGGGAAGTGGCTATGGCTACACCTTC
CDR3 protein: CASRGSGYGYTF

clone size: .
D gene: TRBD1
J gene: TRBJ2-1
V gene: TRBV5-1
CDR3 DNA: TGCGCCAGCAGCTCAGGGGGCTCCTACAATGAGCAGTTCTTC
CDR3 protein: CASSSGGSYNEQFF

clone size: few
D gene: .
J gene: TRBJ2-5
V gene: TRBV15
CDR3 DNA: TGTGCCACCAGCAGAGGAATAGGATTCGAGACCCAGTACTTC
CDR3 protein: CATSRGIGFETQYF

clone size: .
D gene: .
J gene: TRBJ2-5
V gene: TRBV11-3
CDR3 DNA: TGTGCCAGCAGTCACGGGACCACAGGGACCCAGTACTTC
CDR3 protein: CASSHGTTGTQYF